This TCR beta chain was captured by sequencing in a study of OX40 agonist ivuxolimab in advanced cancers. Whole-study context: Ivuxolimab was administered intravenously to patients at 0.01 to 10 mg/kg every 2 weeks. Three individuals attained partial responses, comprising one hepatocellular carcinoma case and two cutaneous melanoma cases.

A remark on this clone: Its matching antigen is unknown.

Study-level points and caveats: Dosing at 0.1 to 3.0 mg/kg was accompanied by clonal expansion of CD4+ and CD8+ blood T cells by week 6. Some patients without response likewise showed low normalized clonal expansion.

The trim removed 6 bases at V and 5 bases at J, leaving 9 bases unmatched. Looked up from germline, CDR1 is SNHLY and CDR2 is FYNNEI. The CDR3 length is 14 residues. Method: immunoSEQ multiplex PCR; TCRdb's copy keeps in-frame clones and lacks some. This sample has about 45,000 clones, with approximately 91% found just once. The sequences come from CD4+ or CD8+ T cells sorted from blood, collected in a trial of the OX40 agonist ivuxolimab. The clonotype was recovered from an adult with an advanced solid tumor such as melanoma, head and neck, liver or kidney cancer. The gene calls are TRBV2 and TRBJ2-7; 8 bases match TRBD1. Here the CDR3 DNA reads TGTGCCAGCAGCGGAGGACAGGGAATGGACGAGCAGTACTTC. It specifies CASSGGQGMDEQYF.